This is a list of T cell receptor beta chains from one sample in a study of spatial heterogeneity in lung cancer. TCRdb ran MiXCR on the 5' RACE reads and lists one entry per CDR3 protein. Of approximately 93,000 distinct CDR3 sequences in the sample, approximately 19% are singletons; the top ten hold roughly 22%. The sample in question was PBMCs, obtained at follow-up. The receptors derive from a male donor with early-stage non-small cell lung cancer. CDR3s include the opening cysteine and the closing phenylalanine or tryptophan. A D gene is named only where the DNA matches it firmly. Rows give clone size only sometimes, using once, few, many, or a class for an expanded clone.

clone_size | j_call | v_call | d_call | cdr3_aa | cdr3_nt
NA | TRBJ2-1 | TRBV2 | NA | CAGKRFGSYNEQFF | TGTGCCGGAAAACGGTTTGGGTCCTACAATGAGCAGTTCTTC
NA | TRBJ1-4 | TRBV20-1 | TRBD1 | CSAGPGGAANEKLFF | TGCAGTGCAGGTCCAGGGGGCGCAGCTAATGAAAAACTGTTTTTT
many | TRBJ2-3 | TRBV11-2 | TRBD1 | CASSSYKDRGRRDTQYF | TGTGCCAGCAGCTCCTATAAGGACAGGGGGCGCAGAGATACGCAGTATTTT
few | TRBJ1-2 | TRBV2 | NA | CASSDSGSYGYTF | TGTGCCAGCAGTGATTCGGGGTCTTATGGCTACACCTTC
few | TRBJ2-1 | TRBV20-1 | NA | CSAGRWTYNEQFF | TGCAGTGCTGGAAGGTGGACCTACAATGAGCAGTTCTTC
NA | TRBJ2-1 | TRBV11-2 | TRBD1 | CASSVRDSDNEQFF | TGTGCCAGCAGCGTCCGGGACAGTGACAATGAGCAGTTCTTC
NA | TRBJ2-5 | TRBV7-2 | TRBD1 | CASSLGTGRSQTQYF | TGTGCCAGCAGCCTGGGGACAGGTCGTAGCCAGACCCAGTACTTC
few | TRBJ1-5 | TRBV12-3/TRBV12-4 | NA | CASSSEGSLQPQHF | TGTGCCAGCAGTTCCGAAGGGAGCCTTCAGCCCCAGCATTTT
once | TRBJ1-2 | TRBV7-1 | NA | CASSPTTVGYTF | TGTGCCAGCAGCCCCACTACGGTGGGCTACACCTTC
NA | TRBJ2-3 | TRBV20-1 | NA | CSAGWTRTVTQYF | TGCAGTGCTGGTTGGACGCGCACAGTTACGCAGTATTTT
NA | TRBJ2-5 | TRBV20-1 | NA | CSLGLAEGETQYF | TGCAGCCTGGGGCTAGCAGAAGGAGAGACCCAGTACTTC
NA | TRBJ2-3 | TRBV9 | NA | CASRRRAMGTDTQYF | TGTGCCAGCAGGAGGAGAGCTATGGGTACAGATACGCAGTATTTT
few | TRBJ1-6 | TRBV20-1 | TRBD1 | CSASLDRRNSPLHF | TGCAGTGCTAGCTTGGACAGGAGGAATTCACCCCTCCACTTT
NA | TRBJ2-1 | TRBV9 | NA | CASSVAGGSYNEQFF | TGTGCCAGCAGCGTAGCCGGGGGCAGCTACAATGAGCAGTTCTTC
few | TRBJ2-5 | TRBV20-1 | NA | CSARDGYQETQYF | TGCAGTGCTAGAGATGGGTACCAAGAGACCCAGTACTTC
NA | TRBJ1-1 | TRBV20-1 | NA | CSASSEGPATEAFF | TGCAGTGCTAGCTCGGAGGGGCCGGCCACTGAAGCTTTCTTT
NA | TRBJ2-3 | TRBV20-1 | NA | CSASRQPGPDTQYF | TGCAGTGCTAGCCGCCAGCCTGGCCCAGATACGCAGTATTTT
few | TRBJ2-1 | TRBV30 | NA | CAWTLSGEQFF | TGTGCCTGGACCCTGTCAGGAGAGCAGTTCTTC
NA | TRBJ1-5 | TRBV23-1 | NA | CASSHPDSRSDQPQHF | TGCGCCAGCAGTCACCCCGACAGTAGGTCAGATCAGCCCCAGCATTTT
many | TRBJ2-7 | TRBV4-2 | TRBD1 | CASSPGQGGIYEQYF | TGTGCCAGCAGCCCGGGACAGGGGGGTATATACGAGCAGTACTTC
many | TRBJ2-7 | TRBV20-1 | TRBD2 | CSARIGTSGYEQYF | TGCAGTGCTAGAATCGGGACTAGCGGCTACGAGCAGTACTTC
many | TRBJ1-1 | TRBV20-1 | TRBD1 | CSARYQGARANTEAFF | TGCAGTGCTAGGTACCAGGGGGCTCGAGCGAACACTGAAGCTTTCTTT
few | TRBJ2-7 | TRBV6-5 | TRBD2 | CASRKGTSGSAEQYF | TGTGCCAGCAGAAAGGGAACTAGCGGGAGCGCCGAGCAGTACTTC
NA | TRBJ1-1 | TRBV10-3 | NA | CAISDRWPSGGEAFF | TGTGCCATCAGTGACCGATGGCCGTCCGGTGGGGAAGCTTTCTTT
NA | TRBJ2-1 | TRBV20-1 | NA | CSAEAVGGVQFF | TGCAGTGCTGAGGCGGTAGGCGGCGTGCAGTTCTTC
NA | TRBJ1-4 | TRBV7-2 | TRBD1 | CASSPSGTGRSEKLFF | TGTGCCAGCAGCCCGTCCGGGACAGGGCGGAGTGAAAAACTGTTTTTT
many | TRBJ1-6 | TRBV6-5 | TRBD1 | CASSYGTGGRAPLHF | TGTGCCAGCAGTTACGGGACAGGGGGCAGGGCACCCCTCCACTTT
NA | TRBJ2-3 | TRBV9 | NA | CASSVEGSTDTQYF | TGTGCCAGCAGCGTAGAGGGGAGCACAGATACGCAGTATTTT
NA | TRBJ2-3 | TRBV11-3 | TRBD1 | CASSPGQGASTDTQYF | TGTGCCAGCAGCCCTGGACAGGGGGCAAGCACAGATACGCAGTATTTT
NA | TRBJ1-1 | TRBV20-1 | NA | CSVKQPNTEAFF | TGCAGTGTGAAACAGCCGAACACTGAAGCTTTCTTT
few | TRBJ2-5 | TRBV12-5 | TRBD2 | CASGLGTSQETQYF | TGTGCTAGTGGTTTGGGGACTAGCCAAGAGACCCAGTACTTC
NA | TRBJ2-1 | TRBV29-1 | NA | CSVSSRADEQFF | TGCAGCGTGAGCTCAAGGGCTGATGAGCAGTTCTTC
NA | TRBJ1-5 | TRBV7-2 | NA | CASSLEFSSNQPQHF | TGTGCCAGCAGCTTAGAGTTTAGTAGCAATCAGCCCCAGCATTTT
NA | TRBJ2-3 | TRBV5-1 | TRBD2 | CASSLEIAGTDTQYF | TGCGCCAGCAGCTTGGAAATAGCGGGAACTGATACGCAGTATTTT
NA | TRBJ1-2 | TRBV10-3 | TRBD1 | CAISESRGTGLYGYTF | TGTGCCATCAGTGAGTCTCGGGGGACAGGACTCTATGGCTACACCTTC
NA | TRBJ2-6 | TRBV27 | NA | CASRSSGANVLTF | TGTGCCAGCAGGAGCTCTGGGGCCAACGTCCTGACTTTC
NA | TRBJ1-4 | TRBV2 | NA | CASSWRGNEKLFF | TGTGCCAGCAGTTGGAGGGGGAATGAAAAACTGTTTTTT
NA | TRBJ1-1 | TRBV5-1 | TRBD1 | CASRRGGGNTEAFF | TGCGCCAGCAGAAGAGGGGGCGGGAACACTGAAGCTTTCTTT
few | TRBJ2-1 | TRBV11-2 | NA | CASSLDLGGPPHNEQFF | TGTGCCAGCAGCTTAGATCTTGGCGGGCCCCCCCACAATGAGCAGTTCTTC
NA | TRBJ1-2 | TRBV27 | NA | CASRPEPKGYYGYTF | TGTGCCAGCAGGCCGGAGCCCAAGGGATACTATGGCTACACCTTC
few | TRBJ1-4 | TRBV5-1 | NA | CASSLKPSRGEKLFF | TGCGCCAGCAGCTTGAAGCCTTCAAGGGGGGAAAAACTGTTTTTT
once | TRBJ1-5 | TRBV6-2/TRBV6-3 | NA | CATRKEKINQPQHF | TGTGCCACGCGTAAGGAGAAAATCAATCAGCCCCAGCATTTT
few | TRBJ1-4 | TRBV20-1 | NA | CSASTPGRRGEKLFF | TGCAGTGCTAGCACGCCCGGTCGACGAGGTGAAAAACTGTTTTTT
NA | TRBJ2-3 | TRBV9 | NA | CASSPLGVSDTQYF | TGTGCCAGCAGCCCCTTAGGGGTTTCAGATACGCAGTATTTT
few | TRBJ2-1 | TRBV27 | TRBD2 | CAIRRGVGSYNEQFF | TGTGCCATCCGCCGGGGGGTTGGGTCCTACAATGAGCAGTTCTTC
NA | TRBJ1-1 | TRBV20-1 | NA | CSARDKREGEKRADTEAFF | TGCAGTGCTAGAGATAAGAGAGAGGGGGAGAAGAGGGCTGACACTGAAGCTTTCTTT
few | TRBJ1-6 | TRBV2 | NA | CASSQDGIVNSPLHF | TGTGCCAGCAGTCAGGACGGTATTGTTAATTCACCCCTCCACTTT
few | TRBJ1-2 | TRBV25-1 | NA | CASSDGIFNYGYTF | TGTGCCAGCAGTGATGGTATATTCAACTATGGCTACACCTTC
few | TRBJ2-1 | TRBV12-3/TRBV12-4 | TRBD2 | CASRPSGKSYNEQFF | TGTGCCAGCAGACCTAGCGGGAAGTCCTACAATGAGCAGTTCTTC
few | TRBJ1-3 | TRBV18 | NA | CASSPSSGNTIYF | TGTGCCAGCTCACCTTCGTCTGGAAACACCATATATTTT
NA | TRBJ1-5 | TRBV19 | NA | CASKKLGVRQPQHF | TGTGCCAGTAAGAAGTTGGGCGTCCGGCAGCCCCAGCATTTT
few | TRBJ2-7 | TRBV19 | NA | CASSDQENSSYEQYF | TGTGCCAGTAGTGACCAGGAAAACAGCTCCTACGAGCAGTACTTC
NA | TRBJ2-1 | TRBV6-2/TRBV6-3 | NA | CASTGVYNEQFF | TGTGCCAGCACAGGGGTATACAATGAGCAGTTCTTC
many | TRBJ2-6 | TRBV27 | NA | CASRKAQSGANVLTF | TGTGCCAGCAGGAAGGCGCAGTCTGGGGCCAACGTCCTGACTTTC
NA | TRBJ1-1 | TRBV7-2 | TRBD1 | CASSLLARGLEAFF | TGTGCCAGCAGCTTGCTGGCGAGGGGGCTGGAAGCTTTCTTT